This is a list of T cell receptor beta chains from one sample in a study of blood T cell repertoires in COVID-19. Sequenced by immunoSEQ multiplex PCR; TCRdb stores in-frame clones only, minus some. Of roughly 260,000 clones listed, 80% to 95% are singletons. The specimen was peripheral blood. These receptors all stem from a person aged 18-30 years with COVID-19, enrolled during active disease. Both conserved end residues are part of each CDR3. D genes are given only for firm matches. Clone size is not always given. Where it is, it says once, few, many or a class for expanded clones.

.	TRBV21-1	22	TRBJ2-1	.	CASSKELASAGPVMETYNEQFF	TGTGCCAGCAGCAAAGAACTAGCTTCAGCGGGGCCCGTCATGGAGACCTACAATGAGCAGTTCTTC
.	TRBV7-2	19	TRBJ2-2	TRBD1	CASSLAVAAGQGVTGELFF	TGTGCCAGCAGCTTAGCGGTCGCTGCGGGACAGGGAGTCACCGGGGAGCTGTTTTTT
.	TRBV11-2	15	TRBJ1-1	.	CASSSGLAGNTEAFF	TGTGCCAGCAGCTCCGGTCTTGCGGGGAACACTGAAGCTTTCTTT
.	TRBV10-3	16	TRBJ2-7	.	CAISELTGGPSYEQYF	TGTGCCATCAGTGAGCTTACAGGTGGACCCTCCTACGAGCAGTACTTC
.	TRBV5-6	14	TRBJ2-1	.	CASTSTAFSGSRFF	TGTGCCAGCACCTCCACGGCTTTTTCCGGGTCGAGGTTCTTC
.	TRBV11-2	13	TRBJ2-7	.	CASSRQDSYEQYF	TGTGCCAGCAGTCGACAGGACTCCTACGAGCAGTACTTC
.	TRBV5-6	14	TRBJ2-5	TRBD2	CASSRGGGQETQYF	TGTGCCAGCAGTCGCGGCGGGGGTCAAGAGACCCAGTACTTC
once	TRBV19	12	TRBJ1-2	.	CASSASNYGYTF	TGTGCCAGTAGTGCGAGTAACTATGGCTACACCTTC
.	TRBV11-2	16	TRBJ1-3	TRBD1	CASSQVGGASGNTIYF	TGTGCCAGCAGCCAAGTAGGGGGCGCGTCTGGAAACACCATATATTTT
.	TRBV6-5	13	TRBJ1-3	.	CASLRGPGNTIYF	TGTGCCAGCCTGAGAGGTCCCGGAAACACCATATATTTT